This T cell receptor (beta chain) emerged from a study of cytomegalovirus exposure and HLA in healthy donors. Study at large: Roughly 80 million unique TCRs from HLA-typed donors made up an early data release.

The study ran its PCR with 60 Vbeta and 13 Jbeta primers. Here immunoSEQ multiplex PCR was the method, and the copy in TCRdb shows in-frame clones only, minus some. Seen here are roughly 120,000 clones, over 60% observed once, and the top ten hold 3.5% to 4.5%. The germline V gene encodes CDR1 SNHLY and CDR2 FYNNEI. After removal of 4 bases from V and 2 bases from J, the junction contained 3 bases not matched to a gene. The length of the CDR3 is 15 residues. General study findings and limits: An assumption of roughly uniform sequencing depth across donors underlay the presence/absence analyses. Another analysis was done later, and it associated approximately 15,000 TCR beta sequences with HLA alleles at 0.05 false discovery rate. Through in vitro validation, three CMV-associated chains were shown to be specific for CMV antigens.

About this clone itself: The antigen remains unidentified.

The clonotype was recovered from a man aged 25-45 years in good health and CMV-seropositive. Material: PBMCs. The rearrangement joins TRBV2 to TRBJ2-3; 10 nucleotides agree with TRBD2. This CDR3 is CASSGLAGVTDTQYF. The CDR3 DNA sequence: TGTGCCAGCAGTGGGCTAGCGGGAGTCACAGATACGCAGTATTTT. Variable domain in full (rest from reference TRBV2 and TRBJ2-3): EPEVTQTPSHQVTQMGQEVILRCVPISNHLYFYWYRQILGQKVEFLVSFYNNEISEKSEIFDDQFSVERPDGSNFTLKIRSTKLEDSAMYFCASSGLAGVTDTQYFGPGTRLTVL.